One and the same sample provided the 14 T cell receptor beta chains below, sequenced in a study of T cell responses to AZD1222 COVID-19 vaccine. Using immunoSEQ multiplex PCR, the repertoire was profiled, and TCRdb retains in-frame clones only, with some absent. The repertoire includes around 130,000 clones, around 90% of them detected once, and 1.9% sits in the top ten. Sample: peripheral blood, taken 28 days after the second AZD1222 dose. These receptor sequences come from an adult who received the AZD1222 COVID-19 vaccine.

The chain combines TRBV2 with TRBJ2-4; D not resolved. CDR1 and CDR2 from the germline V gene are SNHLY and FYNNEI. Trimming removed 4 bases from V and 5 bases from J, with 6 bases in between. The CDR3 consists of 12 residues. CDR3 sequence (DNA): TGTGCCAGCAGTGGGCTTCAAAACATTCAGTACTTC. Its translation: CASSGLQNIQYF.

V and J are TRBV11-2 and TRBJ1-5; D gene uncertain. There are 16 residues in the CDR3. Looked up from germline, CDR1 is SGHAT and CDR2 is FQNNGV. The V end lost 0 bases, the J end lost 0 bases, and 9 bases lay between the germline ends. The CDR3 is CASSLDSGHSNQPQHF. The CDR3 coding sequence is TGTGCCAGCAGCTTAGACAGCGGGCATAGCAATCAGCCCCAGCATTTT.

The V call is TRBV27, the J call TRBJ1-2; D remains ambiguous. Germline CDR1 MNHEY, CDR2 SMNVEV (reference sequence). Trimming pared 5 bases from V and 0 bases from J, leaving 22 bases between. The CDR3 spans 18 residues. The CDR3 region has the DNA TGTGCCAGCAGTGCCGGGTCACAGACCTTTCTAGCTAACTATGGCTACACCTTC. It encodes CASSAGSQTFLANYGYTF.

J is TRBJ1-1 and V is TRBV10-3; D is uncertain. The CDR3 totals 16 residues. From germline, CDR1 is ENHRY and CDR2 SYGVKD. With 4 bases removed from V and 0 bases from J, the gap between germline ends came to 15 bases. The CDR3 bases are TGTGCCATCAGTGGAGGGCTTTCAGTCTTGAACACTGAAGCTTTCTTT. Its translation is CAISGGLSVLNTEAFF.

The V and J genes are TRBV5-1 and TRBJ1-2; 7 bases are a match to TRBD1. V gave up 4 bases and J gave up 4 bases; unmatched junction bases: 1. The CDR3 has 12 residues. From germline, CDR1 is SGHRS and CDR2 YFSETQ. The CDR3 bases are TGCGCCAGCAGCGGGACAGCCTATGGCTACACCTTC. Translating it yields CASSGTAYGYTF.

This chain connects TRBV19 to TRBJ1-1, with D possibly being TRBD1 (5 bases). Trimming removed 2 bases from V and 1 base from J, with 5 bases in between. From germline, CDR1 is LNHDA and CDR2 SQIVND (reference sequence). The length of the CDR3 is 13 residues. This CDR3 is CASSIQGNTEAFF. CDR3 in DNA: TGTGCCAGTAGTATACAGGGGAACACTGAAGCTTTCTTT.

The chain is built from TRBV5-6 and TRBJ1-6, with no clear D. The length of the CDR3 is 14 residues. Trimming pared 0 bases from V and 7 bases from J, leaving 8 bases between. The germline V gene has CDR1 SGHDT and CDR2 YYEEEE. The CDR3 sequence: CASSLVVGNSPLHF. CDR3 nucleotides: TGTGCCAGCAGCTTGGTGGTAGGAAATTCACCCCTCCACTTT. Full variable domain (remainder filled in from reference TRBV5-6 and TRBJ1-6): DAGVTQSPTHLIKTRGQQVTLRCSPKSGHDTVSWYQQALGQGPQFIFQYYEEEERQRGNFPDRFSGHQFPNYSSELNVNALLLGDSALYLCASSLVVGNSPLHFGNGTRLTVT.

The chain couples TRBV11-1 to TRBJ2-7, with D perhaps matching TRBD2 (5 bases). Germline V lookup: CDR1 SGHAT, CDR2 FQDESV (reference sequence). V was cut by 5 bases and J by 6 bases, with 20 bases left in between. This CDR3 is built from 15 residues. The CDR3 protein is CASSPTAGPVGEQYV. The CDR3 nucleotides are TGTGCCAGCAGCCCCACCGCGGGTCCCGTAGGCGAGCAGTACGTC.

The chain links TRBV5-4 to TRBJ2-1; TRBD1 agrees at 8 bases. This CDR3 is built from 15 residues. The junction had 1 base not matched to a gene; V was cut back by 0 bases and J by 2 bases. Germline CDR1 SGHNT, CDR2 YYREEE (reference sequence). CDR3 sequence: CASSLGQGTYNEQFF. The CDR3 DNA follows: TGTGCCAGCAGCTTGGGACAGGGGACCTACAATGAGCAGTTCTTC.

The genes are TRBV27 and TRBJ1-1; D is possibly TRBD1 (6 bases). The germline gives CDR1 MNHEY, CDR2 SMNVEV (reference sequence). This CDR3 has 13 amino acids. V was pared by 8 bases and J by 5 bases, with 15 bases between. The CDR3, as DNA: TGTGCCAGCTCCCCGGCGGGGGCGACTGAAGCTTTCTTT. Protein product: CASSPAGATEAFF.

The V and J genes are TRBV2 and TRBJ2-1; the D gene is possibly TRBD1 (6 bases). Germline V lookup: CDR1 SNHLY, CDR2 FYNNEI. The V end lost 6 bases, the J end lost 0 bases, and 9 bases lay between the germline ends. This CDR3 has 14 residues. The CDR3 DNA reads TGTGCCAGCAGGGACAGAAGCTCCTACAATGAGCAGTTCTTC. Amino acids: CASRDRSSYNEQFF.

The table lists this clone with a count of one. CDR3 coding DNA: TGTGCCAGCAGCCAAGAGGCAATGGGATCACCTTCACCCCTCCACTTT. Translation: CASSQEAMGSPSPLHF. The V gene is TRBV4-2, the J gene TRBJ1-6; D remains unclear. CDR1 and CDR2 (germline): LGHNA, YNFKEQ. The CDR3 has 16 residues. V was trimmed by 0 bases and J by 9 bases, leaving 15 bases between them.

The J gene is TRBJ2-3, the V gene TRBV27; D possibly corresponds to TRBD1 (5 bases). V was shortened by 0 bases and J by 11 bases, with 21 bases between the two germline ends. The CDR3 contains 16 residues. Germline V gene sequence: CDR1 MNHEY, CDR2 SMNVEV (reference sequence). In DNA, the CDR3 is TGTGCCAGCAGTTTATCGGGGCGCCTCGCCGGATATAAGCAGTATTTT. Translating gives CASSLSGRLAGYKQYF.

The chain is built from TRBV7-8 and TRBJ1-1; D is unclear. CDR3 size: 15 residues. The germline V gene encodes CDR1 SGHVS and CDR2 FQNEAQ. V lost 6 bases and J lost 7, with 21 bases in between. The CDR3 bases are TGTGCCAGCAGTCTCGTAGCTGGACTTTCTTTTGAAGCTTTCTTT. It encodes CASSLVAGLSFEAFF. The complete variable domain, with remaining parts taken from reference TRBV7-8 and TRBJ1-1, reads GAGVSQSPRYKVAKRGQDVALRCDPISGHVSLFWYQQALGQGPEFLTYFQNEAQLDKSGLPSDRFFAERPEGSVSTLKIQRTQQEDSAVYLCASSLVAGLSFEAFFGQGTRLTVV.